This TCR beta chain stems from a study of T cell responses to AZD1222 COVID-19 vaccine. Background on the study: The study pooled second doses at about 4 or about 12 weeks. Overall study findings and caveats: Spike was spanned by vaccine-associated CD4 TCRs, with dominance at 160-218 and 743-854. Clonal diversity was possibly underestimated; the donors were predominantly white British and more often female. Spike-specific TCR depth and breadth grew after two AZD1222 doses.

About this clone itself: Antigen specificity is unknown.

Measured with immunoSEQ multiplex PCR; TCRdb has only the in-frame clones, and not every one. The repertoire has about 120,000 clones, around 94% of them found once; the top ten carry just under 3%. Germline V lookup: CDR1 LNHDA, CDR2 SQIVND (reference sequence). Trimming shortened V by 4 bases and J by 0 bases, and 12 bases separated the two germline ends. The CDR3 is 16 residues long. This receptor was taken from an adult in good health. The rearrangement joins TRBV19 to TRBJ2-2; TRBD2 is a possible D gene (6 bases). Source: peripheral blood, taken on day 0 of AZD1222 vaccination. CDR3 region: CASSSNGRPNTGELFF. The CDR3 DNA reads as TGTGCCAGTAGTAGTAACGGGAGACCGAACACCGGGGAGCTGTTTTTT.